What follows are 10 T cell receptor beta chains derived from one specimen sequenced in a study of cytomegalovirus exposure and HLA in healthy donors. The PCR ran on 60 Vbeta and 13 Jbeta primers. Only in-frame clones appear in the TCRdb table, and some are missing; sequencing was by immunoSEQ multiplex PCR. The sample records under 150,000 clones, roughly 80% being singletons. Sequencing was carried out using PBMCs. These receptors came from a boy younger than 18 in good health and CMV-seronegative.

The count of this clone is one. V and J are TRBV18 and TRBJ1-1, with D uncertain. Trimming stripped 6 bases from V and 0 bases from J, with 20 bases between. There are 17 residues in the CDR3. In germline, CDR1 is KGHSH, CDR2 LQKENI. The CDR3 coding sequence is TGTGCCAGCTCTCCCCAAACGAGGTTGTCGGTGAACACTGAAGCTTTCTTT. Translation gives CASSPQTRLSVNTEAFF.

The genes are TRBV6-5 and TRBJ2-2; 7 bases agree with TRBD2. Germline V lookup: CDR1 MNHEY, CDR2 SVGAGI. V dropped 8 bases and J dropped 5; count of bases not matched to a gene: 5. The length of the CDR3 is 13 residues. Here the CDR3 DNA reads TGTGCCAGCTCACCTAGCGGTACCGGGGAGCTGTTTTTT. It yields the protein CASSPSGTGELFF.

The rearrangement joins TRBV4-1 to TRBJ2-1; TRBD2 aligns across 9 bases. CDR3 size: 16 residues. The J segment lost 8 bases and the V segment lost 1 base, leaving 9 bases of the junction unmatched. CDR1 and CDR2 from the germline V gene are MGHRA and YSYEKL. The CDR3 loop is CASSQVAGGAGDEQFF. The CDR3, as DNA: TGCGCCAGCAGCCAAGTGGCGGGAGGGGCTGGCGATGAGCAGTTCTTC.

The chain has TRBV11-3 and TRBJ2-1, with 8 bases lining up with TRBD1. The length of the CDR3 is 15 residues. Germline V gene sequence: CDR1 SGHNT, CDR2 YENEEA. V trimming: 4 bases; J trimming: 7 bases; junction bases outside the gene matches: 9. Here the CDR3 reads CASSSGGTGGNEQFF. The CDR3, as DNA: TGTGCCAGCAGCTCCGGCGGGACAGGCGGTAATGAGCAGTTCTTC.

This clone was observed a handful of times. J is TRBJ1-2 and V is TRBV25-1; 10 bases align to TRBD1. The V and J ends lost 6 bases and 1 base, in that order; junction bases with no gene match: 14. Looked up from germline, CDR1 is MGHDK and CDR2 is SYGVNS. CDR3 length equals 18 residues. Written as DNA, the CDR3 is TGTGCCAGCAGCCCCGCCAAGGGGACAGGGGATTATAACTATGGCTACACCTTC. Protein: CASSPAKGTGDYNYGYTF.

This chain connects TRBV4-3 to TRBJ2-7; 13 nucleotides align to TRBD2. Trimming cost V 0 bases and J 2 bases; bases outside gene matches: 7. Germline CDR1 LGHNA, CDR2 YSLEER. The CDR3 is 18 amino acids. The CDR3 sequence is CASSQDGGLAGKTYEQYF. The CDR3 DNA reads as TGCGCCAGCAGCCAAGATGGGGGACTAGCGGGAAAAACCTACGAGCAGTACTTC.

This clone was recorded a few times. The chain carries TRBV19 and TRBJ1-4, with 10 bases lining up with TRBD1. CDR3 length: 15 amino acids. The germline gives CDR1 LNHDA, CDR2 SQIVND (reference sequence). With 7 bases clipped from V and 8 bases from J, the junction kept 10 bases outside the gene matches. For the CDR3, the DNA is TGTGCCAGTACCCCGGACAGGGGGATCGAGGAAAAACTGTTTTTT. This sequence encodes CASTPDRGIEEKLFF.

The chain combines TRBV10-3 with TRBJ2-2; TRBD1 aligns across 10 bases. CDR1 ENHRY and CDR2 SYGVKD come from the germline V gene. V gave up 3 bases and J gave up 3 bases; unmatched junction bases: 7. This CDR3 is built from 17 residues. Here the CDR3 reads CAISEPTGGLDTGELFF. CDR3 nucleotides: TGTGCCATCAGTGAACCGACAGGGGGCTTGGACACCGGGGAGCTGTTTTTT.

DNA for the CDR3: TGCAGCGTAGACGTCCGCGGCTACGAGCAGTACTTC. Protein product: CSVDVRGYEQYF. The chain is built from TRBV29-1 and TRBJ2-5; D uncertain. The J call is in doubt because the DNA end fits TRBJ2-7 better. The CDR3 sequence is 12 residues long. Germline CDR1 reads SQVTM; CDR2 reads ANQGSEA.

V usage is TRBV4-1 and J usage is TRBJ1-3; 7 bases match TRBD1. CDR3 length: 15 residues. The germline gives CDR1 MGHRA, CDR2 YSYEKL. The V gene end was trimmed by 4 bases and the J gene end by 0 bases; junction bases not matched to a gene: 3. DNA for the CDR3: TGCGCCAGCAGCCGGGACAGCGTCTCTGGAAACACCATATATTTT. Translated, it gives CASSRDSVSGNTIYF.